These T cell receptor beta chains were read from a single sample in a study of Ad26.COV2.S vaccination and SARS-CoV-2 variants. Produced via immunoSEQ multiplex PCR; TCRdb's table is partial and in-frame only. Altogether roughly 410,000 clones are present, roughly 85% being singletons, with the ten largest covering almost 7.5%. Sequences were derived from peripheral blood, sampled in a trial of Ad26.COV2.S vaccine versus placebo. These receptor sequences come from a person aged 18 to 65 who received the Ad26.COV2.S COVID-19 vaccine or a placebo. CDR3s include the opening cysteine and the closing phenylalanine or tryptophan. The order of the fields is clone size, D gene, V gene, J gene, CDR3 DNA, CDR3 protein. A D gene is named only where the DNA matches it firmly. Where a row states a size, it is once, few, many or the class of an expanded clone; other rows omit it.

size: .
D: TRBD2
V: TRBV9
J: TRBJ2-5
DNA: TGTGCCAGCAGCGTATCTAGCGGGAACACCCAAGAGACCCAGTACTTC
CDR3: CASSVSSGNTQETQYF

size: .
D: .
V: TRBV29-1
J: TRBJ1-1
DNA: TGCAGCGTTGACCAGGGGGAAGCTTTCTTT
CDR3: CSVDQGEAFF

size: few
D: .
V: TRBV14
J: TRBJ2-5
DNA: TGTGCCAGCAGCCAGAACTGGGGTCAAGAGACCCAGTACTTC
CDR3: CASSQNWGQETQYF

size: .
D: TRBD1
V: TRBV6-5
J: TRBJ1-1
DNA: TGTGCCAGCAGTTCAGACAGGGGAAACACTGAAGCTTTCTTT
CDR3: CASSSDRGNTEAFF

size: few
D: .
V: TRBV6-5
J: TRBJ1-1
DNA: TGTGCCAGCAGTTATTATTTAGGTGAACAGAATGAAGCTTTCTTT
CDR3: CASSYYLGEQNEAFF

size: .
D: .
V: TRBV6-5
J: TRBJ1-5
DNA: TGTGCCAGCAGCACAGACAGAAATCAGCCCCAGCATTTT
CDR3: CASSTDRNQPQHF

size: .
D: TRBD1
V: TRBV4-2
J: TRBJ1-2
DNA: TGTGCCAGCAGCCAAGCAGAGGGACAGGCGATCAACTATGGCTACACCTTC
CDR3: CASSQAEGQAINYGYTF

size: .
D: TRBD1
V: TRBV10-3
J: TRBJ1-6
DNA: TGTGCCATAGGGACAGGGGTTTCACCCCTCCACTTT
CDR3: CAIGTGVSPLHF

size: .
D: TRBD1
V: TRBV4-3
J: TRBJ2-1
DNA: TGCGCCAGCAGCCCGACAGGGGATGAGCAGTTCTTC
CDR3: CASSPTGDEQFF

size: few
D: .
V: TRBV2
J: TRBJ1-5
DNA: TGTGCCAGCAAATTTAACAATCAGCCCCAGCATTTT
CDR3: CASKFNNQPQHF

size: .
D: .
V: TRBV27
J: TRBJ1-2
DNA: TGTGCCAGCGGTCGTGAAGGGGGAAACTATGGCTACACCTTC
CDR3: CASGREGGNYGYTF

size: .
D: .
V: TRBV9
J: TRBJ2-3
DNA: TGTGCCAGCAGCGGGGGGGCTAGCACAGATACGCAGTATTTT
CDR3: CASSGGASTDTQYF

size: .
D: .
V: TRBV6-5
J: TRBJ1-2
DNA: TGTGCCAGCAGTTACTCGATAGCGGTCGGCTACACCTTC
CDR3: CASSYSIAVGYTF

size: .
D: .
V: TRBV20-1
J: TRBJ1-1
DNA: TGTGGGGGTGAAGTGAACACTGAAGCTTTCTTT
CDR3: CGGEVNTEAFF